The 18 T cell receptor beta chains below come from one sample, sequenced in a study of blood T cell repertoires in acute mononucleosis (dated by TCRdb to between 2020 and 2021). Findings and caveats that apply to the study as a whole: Both chains seemed to play a part in GLC-BM selection, with public TCRbeta motifs on BV14-BJ2 and BV20-BJ1 appearing together with a TCRalpha motif on AV5-AJ31.

The method behind the library was the immunoSEQ multiplex PCR assay. Sourced from immuneACCESS, this table was stored by TCRdb with only in-frame sequences that have V and J called. A share of the clones is absent; for the studies checked, an unresolved V gene accounts for under half, and the remainder has no known explanation. This sample gives around 1,400 clones in total; 25% of them show up just once. The top ten clonotypes cover about 50% of the sample. The meaning of the sample's time point label: acute infectious mononucleosis, at clinical presentation within 2 weeks of symptom onset (visit 1). The sample in question was EBV GLC epitope tetramer+ CD8+ T cells sorted from PBMCs, obtained during acute infectious mononucleosis. The sample's cell subset or site, from its label and the paper: CD8 T cells binding tetramer with EBV BMLF1 280-288 peptide (GLC-BM). The receptors were gathered from a woman between 18 and 30 years old with infectious mononucleosis caused by EBV.

On this clone: Possible read error: a much larger clone is one base away. The J gene is TRBJ2-4, the V gene TRBV2; 7 bases fit TRBD2. The DNA end lines up better with TRBJ2-1; the J call may be wrong. CDR1 is SNHLY and CDR2 is FYNNEI in the germline V gene. The CDR3 runs 15 residues. The CDR3 here is CASTDGTILPNEQFF. The CDR3 coding sequence is TGTGCCAGCACCGACGGGACTATTCTCCCCAATGAGCAGTTCTTC.

This clone was observed a few times. Given a far larger clone just one base away, this is likely a sequencing read error. Within the sample, other DNA sequences also encode this same CDR3. This chain connects TRBV2 to TRBJ2-1; a possible D gene is TRBD2 (6 bases). This CDR3 spans 13 amino acids. Between the trimmed V and J ends, which lost 6 bases and 8 bases, there was a span of 14 bases. The germline V gene has CDR1 SNHLY and CDR2 FYNNEI. The CDR3, as DNA: TGTGCCAGCAGCGTAGCTGGAGGGGATGAGCAGTTCTTC. Translating it yields CASSVAGGDEQFF.

The genes are TRBV29-1 and TRBJ1-1, with no clear D. CDR1 and CDR2 from the germline V gene are SQVTM and ANQGSEA. V was cut by 6 bases and J by 1 base, with 12 bases left in between. The CDR3 contains 13 residues. The CDR3 DNA reads as TGCAGCGTGGTGGTACAGTCGAACACTGAAGCTTTCTTT. It yields the protein CSVVVQSNTEAFF.

This clone was counted at least ten times. The V call is TRBV27, the J call TRBJ2-4, with D hard to call. The better agreement between TRBJ2-7 and the DNA end casts doubt on the J call. The length of the CDR3 is 13 residues. Germline-derived CDR1 and CDR2 are MNHEY and SMNVEV (reference sequence). The CDR3 bases are TGTGCCAGCAGTTTAGGGCCCGCCTACGAGCAGTACTTC. Protein product: CASSLGPAYEQYF.

This chain's CDR3 is CASSLRLAGPLYNEQFF. The DNA for the CDR3 is TGTGCCAGCAGCCTCCGACTAGCGGGCCCGCTTTACAATGAGCAGTTCTTC. This chain joins TRBV7-9 and TRBJ2-1, with 10 positions matching TRBD2. The length of the CDR3 is 17 residues. Germline V gene sequence: CDR1 SEHNR, CDR2 FQNEAQ (reference sequence). With V trimmed by 5 bases and J by 4 bases, 11 bases remained unmatched. The full variable domain, its missing parts supplied by reference TRBV7-9 and TRBJ2-1, is DTGVSQNPRHKITKRGQNVTFRCDPISEHNRLYWYRQTLGQGPEFLTYFQNEAQLEKSRLLSDRFSAERPKGSFSTLEIQRTEQGDSAMYLCASSLRLAGPLYNEQFFGPGTRLTVL.

This sequence joins TRBV7-2 and TRBJ2-5, with TRBD2 as a possible D gene (6 bases). The end of the DNA aligns better with TRBJ2-7, so the J call may be wrong. CDR1 is SGHTA and CDR2 is FQGNSA in the germline V gene. This CDR3 region has 13 residues. The CDR3 nucleotides are TGTGCCAGCAGCCGGGACTCCTCCTACGAGCAGTACTTC. Translating gives CASSRDSSYEQYF.

At least ten counts were recorded for this clone. This sequence joins TRBV18 and TRBJ2-3; D tentatively fits TRBD1 or TRBD2 (5 bases each). Germline V gene sequence: CDR1 KGHSH, CDR2 LQKENI. The CDR3 is made up of 15 amino acids. The V end was cut by 8 bases, the J end by 4 bases, with 19 bases between. The DNA of the CDR3 is TGTGCCAGCATTTACTCGGGGCTAGGCGCAGATACGCAGTATTTT. This codes for CASIYSGLGADTQYF.

This clone was observed a handful of times. As DNA, the CDR3 is TGTGCCAGCACCGACGGGACTATTCTCCCCAATGAGCAGTTCTTC. It specifies CASTDGTILPNEQFF. The J gene is TRBJ2-1, the V gene TRBV27, with 7 bases identical to TRBD2. Germline loops: CDR1 MNHEY, CDR2 SMNVEV (reference sequence). The CDR3 is 15 residues long. V was pared by 7 bases and J by 6 bases, with 12 bases of the junction left unmatched.

The gene calls are TRBV5-4 and TRBJ1-1, with no clear D. This CDR3 is built from 12 residues. The V gene's germline CDR1 is SGHNT and CDR2 YYREEE (reference sequence). The germline V and J ends were trimmed by 4 bases and 0 bases, with 4 bases remaining between them. The CDR3 DNA sequence: TGTGCCAGCAGCCCGATGAACACTGAAGCTTTCTTT. It translates to CASSPMNTEAFF.

The table lists this clone with a few counts. This likely stems from a read error, as it lies one base from a far larger clone. The chain couples TRBV7-2 to TRBJ2-7, with D perhaps TRBD1 (6 bases). Trimming took 7 bases from V and 6 from J, leaving 22 bases between them. CDR1 and CDR2 (germline): SGHTA, FQGNSA. This CDR3 comprises 15 residues. The CDR3 region is CASNLGHILPGEQYF. CDR3 DNA sequence: TGTGCCAGCAACCTGGGACATATCCTGCCGGGCGAGCAGTACTTC.

As to this clone: This likely reflects a read error, since a far larger clone is one base away. The chain couples TRBV7-2 to TRBJ2-7; TRBD2 is a possible D gene (5 bases). The CDR3 runs to 14 residues. The germline V and J ends were trimmed by 7 bases and 3 bases, with 16 bases remaining between them. The V gene's germline CDR1 is SGHTA and CDR2 FQGNSA. The CDR3 region is CASIQSGSVYEQYF. Written as DNA, the CDR3 is TGTGCCAGCATCCAATCGGGGTCTGTCTACGAGCAGTACTTC.

This clone was detected a few times. The J gene is TRBJ2-6, the V gene TRBV2; 11 bases are shared with TRBD1. CDR1 is SNHLY and CDR2 is FYNNEI in the germline V gene. The J segment lost 4 bases and the V segment lost 4 bases, leaving 12 bases of the junction unmatched. The CDR3 runs to 19 residues. The CDR3 loop is CASSGPDRGLGSGANVLTF. CDR3 DNA: TGTGCCAGCAGTGGGCCGGACAGGGGGCTCGGTAGCGGGGCCAACGTCCTGACTTTC.

This clone appeared once. A single base separates this from a much larger clone, so it may be a read error. The V call is TRBV27, the J call TRBJ2-5; 12 bases match TRBD2. The better agreement between TRBJ2-7 and the DNA end casts doubt on the J call. Germline loops: CDR1 MNHEY, CDR2 SMNVEV (reference sequence). The CDR3 has 15 residues. CDR3: CASSPTSGSIYEQYF. Here the CDR3 DNA reads TGTGCCAGCAGTCCGACTAGCGGGAGTATCTACGAGCAGTACTTC.

The table lists this clone with a few counts. The chain links TRBV14 to TRBJ2-4; tentative D call: TRBD2 (5 bases). CDR1 and CDR2 from the germline V gene are SGHDN and FVKESK. This CDR3 has 13 residues. V gave up 3 bases and J gave up 11 bases, with 14 bases separating them. Here the CDR3 reads CASSQSPGVFQYF. For the CDR3, the DNA is TGTGCCAGCAGCCAGTCTCCCGGGGTCTTTCAGTACTTC.

The table lists this clone with a few counts. A much larger clone lies one base from this, so it may be a read error. The rearrangement links TRBV5-4 to TRBJ2-5; perhaps TRBD2 as D (5 bases). Between the trimmed V and J ends, which lost 1 base and 8 bases, there was a span of 21 bases. CDR1 is SGHNT and CDR2 is YYREEE in the germline V gene (reference sequence). CDR3 size: 16 residues. The CDR3 spells CASSLRSGIAPRTQYF. The CDR3 bases are TGTGCCAGCAGCTTGAGGAGCGGCATTGCCCCCAGAACCCAGTACTTC.

In its sample, this clone was seen a few times. This probably arose from a read error, given a far larger clone one base away. The rearrangement joins TRBV29-1 to TRBJ1-4; D is unresolved. The germline gives CDR1 SQVTM, CDR2 ANQGSEA. CDR3 length: 14 amino acids. The V end was cut by 4 bases, the J end by 2 bases, with 11 bases between. CDR3 bases: TGCAGCGTTGGATCTGATGTGACTAATGAAAAACTGTTTTTT. Translated: CSVGSDVTNEKLFF. Supplemented by reference TRBV29-1 and TRBJ1-4, the full variable domain reads SAVISQKPSRDICQRGTSLTIQCQVDSQVTMMFWYRQQPGQSLTLIATANQGSEATYESGFVIDKFPISRPNLTFSTLTVSNMSPEDSSIYLCSVGSDVTNEKLFFGSGTQLSVL.

Only a few counts were recorded for this clone. With a much larger clone just one base away, this may be a read error. This sequence joins TRBV6-4 and TRBJ2-1; 8 positions match TRBD2. After removal of 6 bases from V and 8 bases from J, the junction contained 12 bases not matched to a gene. There are 15 residues in the CDR3. CDR1 is MRHNA, CDR2 SNTAGT, per germline. The DNA for the CDR3 is TGTGCCAGCAGCCCGACCAGCGGGAGTGTCTATGAGCAGTTCTTC. Its translation is CASSPTSGSVYEQFF.

This clone was detected many times. A far larger clone differs by one base, so this is likely a read error. The J gene is TRBJ2-7, the V gene TRBV7-2; 9 nucleotides line up with TRBD2. CDR3 length equals 16 residues. J was trimmed by 7 bases and V by 0 bases; bases with no gene match: 10. From germline, CDR1 is SGHTA and CDR2 FQGNSA. CDR3 sequence: CASSLAHKAGGNEQYF. The CDR3 coding sequence is TGTGCCAGCAGCTTAGCCCATAAAGCGGGAGGCAATGAGCAGTACTTC.